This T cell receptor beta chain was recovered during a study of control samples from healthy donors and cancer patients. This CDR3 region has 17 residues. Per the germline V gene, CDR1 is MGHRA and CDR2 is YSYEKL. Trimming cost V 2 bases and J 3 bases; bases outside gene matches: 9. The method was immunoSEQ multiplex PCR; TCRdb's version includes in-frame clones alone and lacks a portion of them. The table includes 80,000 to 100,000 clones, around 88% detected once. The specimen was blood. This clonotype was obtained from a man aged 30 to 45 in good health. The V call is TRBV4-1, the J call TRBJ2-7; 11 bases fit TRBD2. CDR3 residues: CASSQQKRLAGRYEQYF. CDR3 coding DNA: TGCGCCAGCAGCCAACAAAAGAGACTAGCGGGACGCTACGAGCAGTACTTC.